The present T cell receptor (beta chain) was sequenced within a study of blood T cells in healthy people across ages. This clonotype was seen a few times. Antigen: not known. Relative to the germline gene, one junction end is altered; a read error may explain this. Then a second PCR, running about 6 to 11 cycles, was carried out with a sample-barcoded 5' primer and a J-beta primer mix. TCRdb called the 5' RACE reads again in MiXCR, with one record for every CDR3 protein. Of 750,000 or so distinct CDR3 sequences in the sample, approximately 25% were seen once. CDR1 ENHRY and CDR2 SYGVKD come from the germline V gene. CDR3 length: 16 residues. Broader study findings: Using unsorted PBMCs precluded a conclusive naive versus antigen-experienced comparison.

The same sample was also studied in work on T cells of mothers and their children. As that study records: Donation involved three healthy Caucasian mothers and the six children that they had. No clones detected were persistent microchimeric T cell clones.

The sequenced sample was blood. V is TRBV10-3 and J is TRBJ2-5; D could derive from TRBD1 or TRBD2 (7 bases each). The better agreement between TRBJ2-1 and the DNA end casts doubt on the J call. This receptor was taken from a boy aged 10-17 years in good health. The CDR3 nucleotides are TGTGCCACCGAACCAGGGGGGAGGGCTACGTACAATGGGCAGTTCTTC. Its translation is CATEPGGRATYNGQFF.